These 23 T cell receptor beta chains came from one sample sequenced in a study of technical replicates of blood from several donors. TCRdb keeps only in-frame clones here, not all; method: immunoSEQ multiplex PCR. The sample consists of about 90,000 clones, just under 95% of them appearing once. The sample comprised T cells isolated from PBMCs. The receptor source for this set is a human donor in good health.

This chain links TRBV7-9 with TRBJ2-7, with TRBD1 matching over 10 bases. CDR3 length equals 15 residues. V trimming: 2 bases; J trimming: 4 bases; junction bases outside the gene matches: 5. Looked up from germline, CDR1 is SEHNR and CDR2 is FQNEAQ (reference sequence). CDR3 in amino acids: CASSLRSGQGYEQYF. CDR3 nucleotides: TGTGCCAGCAGCTTAAGATCGGGACAGGGGTACGAGCAGTACTTC.

The rearrangement uses TRBV29-1 and TRBJ2-7, with TRBD2 matching 13 bases. This CDR3 is 17 amino acids long. With V trimmed by 4 bases and J by 2 bases, 11 bases remained unmatched. Germline CDR1 and CDR2: SQVTM and ANQGSEA. The CDR3: CSVAGLAGRGGTYEQYF. CDR3 coding DNA: TGCAGCGTTGCGGGACTAGCGGGAAGGGGTGGGACCTACGAGCAGTACTTC.

This clone appeared once. The chain recombines TRBV28 with TRBJ2-1, with 7 bases that match TRBD2. This CDR3 is built from 15 residues. Germline CDR1 reads MDHEN; CDR2 reads SYDVKM. The V and J ends lost 3 bases and 8 bases, in that order; junction bases with no gene match: 10. The DNA for the CDR3 is TGTGCCAGCAGTTTCCCTGGACTAGATCTCGATGAGCAGTTCTTC. Amino acids: CASSFPGLDLDEQFF.

The chain combines TRBV4-1 with TRBJ2-4, with 7 bases aligning to TRBD1. J gave up 7 bases and V 5 bases, and 5 bases lay outside the gene matches. The CDR3 runs to 13 residues. Germline V gives CDR1 MGHRA, CDR2 YSYEKL. The CDR3: CASSAQGENIQYF. CDR3 nucleotide sequence: TGCGCCAGCAGCGCGCAGGGGGAGAACATTCAGTACTTC.

The chain links TRBV5-1 to TRBJ2-5; 8 bases map to TRBD1. CDR3 length: 17 amino acids. V lost 2 bases, J lost 5 bases, and 14 bases stayed unmatched. Germline V gives CDR1 SGHRS, CDR2 YFSETQ. The CDR3 DNA reads TGCGCCAGCAGCTTTGGGCGGCACCAGGGGGCGAAGGAGACCCAGTACTTC. It encodes CASSFGRHQGAKETQYF.

This clone was found once. The chain is built from TRBV28 and TRBJ2-1, with 9 positions matching TRBD1. Losses at the gene ends were 2 bases for V and 5 bases for J; bases not matched to a gene: 4. This CDR3 comprises 15 residues. CDR1 and CDR2 (germline): MDHEN, SYDVKM. CDR3 nucleotide sequence: TGTGCCAGCAGTTTAGCGGGGACAGGGAACAATGAGCAGTTCTTC. Its protein product is CASSLAGTGNNEQFF. Complete variable domain (other parts from reference TRBV28 and TRBJ2-1): DVKVTQSSRYLVKRTGEKVFLECVQDMDHENMFWYRQDPGLGLRLIYFSYDVKMKEKGDIPEGYSVSREKKERFSLILESASTNQTSMYLCASSLAGTGNNEQFFGPGTRLTVL.

This clone was recorded only once. The rearrangement uses TRBV7-7 and TRBJ2-2; 9 bases match TRBD2. The CDR3 has 16 residues. CDR1 is SSHAT, CDR2 FNYEAQ, per germline (reference sequence). The V and J ends lost 5 bases and 5 bases, in that order; junction bases with no gene match: 9. CDR3 nucleotide sequence: TGTGCCAGCAGCAGCCGAGCTAGCGGGATAACCGGGGAGCTGTTTTTT. This codes for CASSSRASGITGELFF.

The chain couples TRBV18 to TRBJ2-5, with 7 nucleotides matching TRBD2. CDR1 is KGHSH and CDR2 is LQKENI in the germline V gene. The CDR3 has 15 residues. The J segment lost 0 bases and the V segment lost 1 base, leaving 2 bases of the junction unmatched. CDR3 nucleotide sequence: TGTGCCAGCTCACCACTAGCGGGCTACCAAGAGACCCAGTACTTC. Its protein product is CASSPLAGYQETQYF.

The rearrangement uses TRBV11-2 and TRBJ2-2, with D possibly being TRBD2 (5 bases). Trimming cost V 5 bases and J 6 bases, with 13 bases left between them. The CDR3 sequence is 14 residues long. CDR1 is SGHAT, CDR2 FQNNGV, per germline. CDR3 sequence: CASSLAVGAGELFF. The CDR3 DNA reads TGTGCCAGCAGCCTCGCAGTCGGGGCCGGGGAGCTGTTTTTT.

The chain couples TRBV2 to TRBJ1-5, with TRBD1 identical over 10 bases. The V segment lost 6 bases and the J segment 4 bases; nucleotides outside the gene matches: 6. The CDR3 extends over 15 amino acids. Germline CDR1 and CDR2: SNHLY and FYNNEI. CDR3 residues: CASRDGTGVNQPQHF. The CDR3 DNA reads TGTGCCAGCAGGGACGGGACAGGGGTTAATCAGCCCCAGCATTTT.

The rearrangement joins TRBV29-1 to TRBJ1-2; 7 positions match TRBD1. This CDR3 has 14 amino acids. CDR1 is SQVTM, CDR2 ANQGSEA, per germline. Trimming at V came to 4 bases and at J to 0 bases, leaving 5 bases not matched to a gene. Written as DNA, the CDR3 is TGCAGCGTTGTTTGGACAGGACCTAACTATGGCTACACCTTC. Translated: CSVVWTGPNYGYTF.

This chain uses TRBV5-7 with TRBJ2-5; 9 bases align to TRBD1. TRBV5-7 is known as an ORF, though its function is uncertain. CDR3 size: 16 residues. After removal of 2 bases from V and 2 bases from J, the junction contained 7 bases not matched to a gene. The CDR3, as DNA: TGTGCCAGCAGCTTTTACCGGGACAGGGTGCAAGAGACCCAGTACTTC. It codes for CASSFYRDRVQETQYF.

The chain recombines TRBV30 with TRBJ1-3; 7 bases line up with TRBD1. The CDR3 loop spans 14 amino acids. Germline loops: CDR1 GTSNPN, CDR2 SVGIG (reference sequence). V gave up 1 base and J gave up 5 bases; unmatched junction bases: 5. The CDR3 coding sequence is TGTGCCTGGAGTGGGGACAGCTACAGAAACACCATATATTTT. Its protein is CAWSGDSYRNTIYF.

A note on this clone: Other DNA variants within this sample encode the same CDR3. V usage is TRBV5-1 and J usage is TRBJ2-7; possibly TRBD2 for D (6 bases). With 2 bases removed from V and 2 bases from J, the gap between germline ends came to 14 bases. The CDR3 length is 15 residues. Germline CDR1 SGHRS, CDR2 YFSETQ. The CDR3 DNA reads as TGCGCCAGCAGCTTCGGGACTCTACAAACCTACGAGCAGTACTTC. This encodes CASSFGTLQTYEQYF.

The J gene is TRBJ2-7, the V gene TRBV5-4; 8 nucleotides align to TRBD2. There are 14 residues in the CDR3. Germline values: CDR1 SGHNT, CDR2 YYREEE (reference sequence). V trimming: 4 bases; J trimming: 4 bases; junction bases outside the gene matches: 7. The CDR3 reads CASSPSGSSYEQYF. The CDR3 coding sequence is TGTGCCAGCAGCCCGAGCGGGAGCTCGTACGAGCAGTACTTC.

This chain connects TRBV28 to TRBJ1-5, with D possibly matching TRBD1 (6 bases). The V end was cut by 6 bases, the J end by 1 base, with 19 bases between. In germline, CDR1 is MDHEN, CDR2 SYDVKM. The CDR3 covers 17 residues. The chain's CDR3 is CASSISPVTGSNQPQHF. DNA of the CDR3: TGTGCCAGCAGCATATCCCCCGTGACAGGAAGCAATCAGCCCCAGCATTTT.

This chain uses TRBV11-1 with TRBJ2-7, with 13 bases fitting TRBD2. V shed 5 bases and J 5 bases; nucleotides not matched to a gene: 6. The CDR3 has 15 amino acids. The germline CDR1 and CDR2 sequences are SGHAT and FQDESV (reference sequence). The CDR3: CASSKGTSGNNEQYF. The CDR3 bases are TGTGCCAGCAGCAAAGGGACTAGCGGGAATAACGAGCAGTACTTC.

The gene calls are TRBV5-1 and TRBJ2-5, with 10 bases that match TRBD2. The CDR3 is made up of 15 amino acids. The trim removed 3 bases at V and 2 bases at J, leaving 4 bases unmatched. Germline V gene sequence: CDR1 SGHRS, CDR2 YFSETQ. The CDR3 nucleotides are TGCGCCAGCAGCTGGATACTAGCGGGGCAAGAGACCCAGTACTTC. Its translation: CASSWILAGQETQYF.

Only one count was recorded for this clone. The chain recombines TRBV6-5 with TRBJ1-1; maybe TRBD1 (5 bases). Trimming took off 2 bases at V and 1 base at J, with 5 bases between the two ends. This CDR3 contains 13 residues. The germline CDR1 and CDR2 sequences are MNHEY and SVGAGI. For the CDR3, the DNA is TGTGCCAGCAGTTACACAGGGAACACTGAAGCTTTCTTT. Its protein product is CASSYTGNTEAFF.

The chain joins TRBV19 to TRBJ1-1; 7 bases fit TRBD1. This CDR3 has 13 amino acids. Germline V CDR1 and CDR2: LNHDA, SQIVND (reference sequence). V lost 2 bases to trimming and J lost 10 bases; unmatched junction nucleotides: 7. The DNA for the CDR3 is TGTGCCAGTAGTATACAGGGACAGTCTAGAGCTTTCTTT. It yields the protein CASSIQGQSRAFF.

The J gene is TRBJ2-3, the V gene TRBV28; 10 bases are a match to TRBD2. The CDR3 spans 19 residues. V gave up 10 bases and J gave up 1 base; unmatched junction bases: 20. In germline, CDR1 is MDHEN, CDR2 SYDVKM. CDR3 in amino acids: CATIVGLAGVSIGTDTQYF. In DNA, the CDR3 is TGTGCCACCATTGTGGGGCTAGCGGGAGTTTCTATAGGCACAGATACGCAGTATTTT.

The V and J genes are TRBV2 and TRBJ1-2; D not resolved. Trimming removed 4 bases at V and 4 bases at J, with 25 bases between. Per germline, CDR1 SNHLY and CDR2 FYNNEI. CDR3 length equals 18 residues. CDR3 coding DNA: TGTGCCAGCAGTGCAGTAAGTGGCCTTTGGTCAGGAGGCTATGGCTACACCTTC. Protein: CASSAVSGLWSGGYGYTF.

This clone was observed a single time. This chain connects TRBV10-3 to TRBJ2-1, with D perhaps matching TRBD2 (6 bases). The CDR3 is made up of 13 amino acids. The V gene's germline CDR1 is ENHRY and CDR2 SYGVKD. Trimming left V 7 bases short and J 5 bases short, with 12 bases between. The CDR3 DNA reads TGTGCCATCAAGGGGACTGAAAACAATGAGCAGTTCTTC. This translates into CAIKGTENNEQFF.